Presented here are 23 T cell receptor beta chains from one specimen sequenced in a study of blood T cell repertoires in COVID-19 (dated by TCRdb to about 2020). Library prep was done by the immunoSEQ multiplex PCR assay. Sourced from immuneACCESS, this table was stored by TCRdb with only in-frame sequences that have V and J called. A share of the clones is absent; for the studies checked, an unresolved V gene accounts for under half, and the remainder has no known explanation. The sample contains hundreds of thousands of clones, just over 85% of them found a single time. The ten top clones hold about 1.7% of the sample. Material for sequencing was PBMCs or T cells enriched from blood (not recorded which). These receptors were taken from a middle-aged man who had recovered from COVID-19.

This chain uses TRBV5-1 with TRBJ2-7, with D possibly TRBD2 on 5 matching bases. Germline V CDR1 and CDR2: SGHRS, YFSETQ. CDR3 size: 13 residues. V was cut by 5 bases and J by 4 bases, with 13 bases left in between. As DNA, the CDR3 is TGCGCCAGCAGAAGGACGGGAACTTACGAGCAGTACTTC. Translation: CASRRTGTYEQYF.

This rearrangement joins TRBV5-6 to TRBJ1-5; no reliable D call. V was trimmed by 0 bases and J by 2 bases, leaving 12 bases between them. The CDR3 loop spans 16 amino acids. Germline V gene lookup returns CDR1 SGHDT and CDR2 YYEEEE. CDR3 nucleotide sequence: TGTGCCAGCAGCTTGGCCTTGGAGGGAGGCAATCAGCCCCAGCATTTT. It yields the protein CASSLALEGGNQPQHF.

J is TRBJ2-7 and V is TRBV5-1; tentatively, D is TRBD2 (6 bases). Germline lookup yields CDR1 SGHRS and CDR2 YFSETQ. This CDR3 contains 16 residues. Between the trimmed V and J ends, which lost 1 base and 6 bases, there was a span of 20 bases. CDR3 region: CASSLSLWGESGEQYF. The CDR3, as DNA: TGCGCCAGCAGCTTGTCTCTCTGGGGGGAGTCGGGCGAGCAGTACTTC.

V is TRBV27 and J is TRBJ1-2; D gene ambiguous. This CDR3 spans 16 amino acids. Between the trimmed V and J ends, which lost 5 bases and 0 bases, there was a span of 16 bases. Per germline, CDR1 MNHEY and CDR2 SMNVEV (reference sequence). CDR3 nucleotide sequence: TGTGCCAGCAGTCCTAGCTCTTTCGTCGCTAACTATGGCTACACCTTC. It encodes CASSPSSFVANYGYTF.

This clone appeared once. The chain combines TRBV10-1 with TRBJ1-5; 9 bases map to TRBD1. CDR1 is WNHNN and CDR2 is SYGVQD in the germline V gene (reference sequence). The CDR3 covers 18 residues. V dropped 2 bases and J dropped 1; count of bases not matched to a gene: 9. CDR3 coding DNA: TGCGCCAGCAGTGAGGGACAGGGGAAGGGGGCGAGCAATCAGCCCCAGCATTTT. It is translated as CASSEGQGKGASNQPQHF.

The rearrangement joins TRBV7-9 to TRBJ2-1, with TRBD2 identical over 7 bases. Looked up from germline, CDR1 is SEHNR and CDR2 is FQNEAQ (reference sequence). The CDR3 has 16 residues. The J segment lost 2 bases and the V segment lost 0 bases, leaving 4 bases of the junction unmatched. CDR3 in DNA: TGTGCCAGCAGCTTAGCAGGTGGGAGGGCCTACAATGAGCAGTTCTTC. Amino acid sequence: CASSLAGGRAYNEQFF.

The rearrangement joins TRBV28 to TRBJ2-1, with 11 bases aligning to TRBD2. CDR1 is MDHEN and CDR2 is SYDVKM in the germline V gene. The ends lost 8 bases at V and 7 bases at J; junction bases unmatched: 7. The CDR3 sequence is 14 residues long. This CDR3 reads CASQTSGSRNEQFF. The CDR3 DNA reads TGTGCCAGCCAAACTAGCGGGAGTAGAAATGAGCAGTTCTTC.

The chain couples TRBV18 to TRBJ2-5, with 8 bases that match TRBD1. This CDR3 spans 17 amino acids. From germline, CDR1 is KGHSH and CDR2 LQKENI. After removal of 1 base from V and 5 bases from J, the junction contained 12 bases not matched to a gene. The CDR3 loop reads CASSPLGQGLLSETQYF. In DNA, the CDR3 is TGTGCCAGCTCACCACTAGGACAGGGTCTCCTGTCGGAGACCCAGTACTTC.

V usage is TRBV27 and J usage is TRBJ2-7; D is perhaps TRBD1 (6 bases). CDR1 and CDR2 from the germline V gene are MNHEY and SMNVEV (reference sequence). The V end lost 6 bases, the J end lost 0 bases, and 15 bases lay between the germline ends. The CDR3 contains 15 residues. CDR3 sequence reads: CASRPRQESSYEQYF. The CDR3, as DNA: TGTGCCAGCAGACCTCGACAGGAAAGCTCCTACGAGCAGTACTTC.

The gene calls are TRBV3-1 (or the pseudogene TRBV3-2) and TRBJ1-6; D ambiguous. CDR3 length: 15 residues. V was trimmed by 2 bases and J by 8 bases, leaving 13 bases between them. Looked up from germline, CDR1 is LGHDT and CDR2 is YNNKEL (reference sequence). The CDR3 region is CASSQFTVTYSPLHF. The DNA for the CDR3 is TGTGCCAGCAGCCAATTTACAGTGACATATTCACCCCTCCACTTT.

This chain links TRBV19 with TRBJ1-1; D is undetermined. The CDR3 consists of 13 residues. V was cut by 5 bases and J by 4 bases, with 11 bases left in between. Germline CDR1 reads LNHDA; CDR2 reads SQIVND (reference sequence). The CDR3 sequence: CASSSLTGTEAFF. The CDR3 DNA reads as TGTGCCAGTAGTTCCCTGACGGGCACTGAAGCTTTCTTT.

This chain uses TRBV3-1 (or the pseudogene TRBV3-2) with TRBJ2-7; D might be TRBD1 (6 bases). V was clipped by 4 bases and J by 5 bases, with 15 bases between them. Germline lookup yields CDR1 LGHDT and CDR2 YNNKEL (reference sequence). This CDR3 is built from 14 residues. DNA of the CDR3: TGTGCCAGCAGCCCCCCACAGGGCCATGACGAGCAGTACTTC. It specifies CASSPPQGHDEQYF.

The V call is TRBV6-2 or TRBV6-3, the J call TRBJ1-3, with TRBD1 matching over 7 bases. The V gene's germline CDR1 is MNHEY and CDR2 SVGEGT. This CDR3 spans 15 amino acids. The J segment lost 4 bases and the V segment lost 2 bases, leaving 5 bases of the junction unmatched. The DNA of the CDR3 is TGTGCCAGCAGTTACCTACAGGGGAGCGGAAACACCATATATTTT. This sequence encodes CASSYLQGSGNTIYF.

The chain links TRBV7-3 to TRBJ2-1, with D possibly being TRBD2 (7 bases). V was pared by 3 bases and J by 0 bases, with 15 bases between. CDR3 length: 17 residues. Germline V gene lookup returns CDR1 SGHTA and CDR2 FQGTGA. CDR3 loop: CASSLGGASSSYNEQFF. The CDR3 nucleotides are TGTGCCAGCAGCTTGGGGGGGGCCTCAAGCTCCTACAATGAGCAGTTCTTC. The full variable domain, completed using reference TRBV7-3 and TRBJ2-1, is GAGVSQTPSNKVTEKGKYVELRCDPISGHTALYWYRQSLGQGPEFLIYFQGTGAADDSGLPNDRFFAVRPEGSVSTLKIQRTERGDSAVYLCASSLGGASSSYNEQFFGPGTRLTVL.

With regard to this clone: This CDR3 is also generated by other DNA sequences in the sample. The CDR3 is CASSERDYGYTF. The CDR3 coding sequence is TGTGCCAGCAGTGAGCGAGATTATGGCTACACCTTC. V is TRBV6-1 and J is TRBJ1-2, with D hard to call. The CDR3 consists of 12 residues. Between the trimmed V and J ends, which lost 3 bases and 5 bases, there was a span of 7 bases. The germline V gene has CDR1 MNHNS and CDR2 SASEGT.

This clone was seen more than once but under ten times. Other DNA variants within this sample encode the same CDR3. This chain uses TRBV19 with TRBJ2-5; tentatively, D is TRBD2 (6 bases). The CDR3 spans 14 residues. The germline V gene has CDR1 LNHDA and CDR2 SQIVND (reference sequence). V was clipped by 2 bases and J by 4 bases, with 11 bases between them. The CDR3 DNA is TGTGCCAGTAGTATAACCGGGGGAGGAGAGACCCAGTACTTC. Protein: CASSITGGGETQYF.

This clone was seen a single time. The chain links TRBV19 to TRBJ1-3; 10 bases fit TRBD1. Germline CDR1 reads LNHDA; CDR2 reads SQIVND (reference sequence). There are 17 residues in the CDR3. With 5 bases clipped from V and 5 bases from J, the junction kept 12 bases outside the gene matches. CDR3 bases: TGTGCCAGTAGTGTCGGGACAGGGGAGAGTCATCGAAACACCATATATTTT. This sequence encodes CASSVGTGESHRNTIYF.

The CDR3 DNA reads as TGCGCCAGCAGCCAAGGGGGACAGGGAGACACCGAGCAGTACTTC. The encoded protein is CASSQGGQGDTEQYF. V is TRBV4-3 and J is TRBJ2-7; TRBD1 agrees at 9 bases. Germline V gives CDR1 LGHNA, CDR2 YSLEER. The CDR3 loop spans 15 amino acids. V gave up 1 base and J gave up 6 bases; unmatched junction bases: 7.

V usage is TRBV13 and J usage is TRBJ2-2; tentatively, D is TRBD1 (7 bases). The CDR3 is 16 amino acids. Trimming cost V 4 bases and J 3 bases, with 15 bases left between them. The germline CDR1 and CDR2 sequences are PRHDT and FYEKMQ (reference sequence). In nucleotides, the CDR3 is TGTGCCAGCAGCTCATTGGACAGGAGGGACACCGGGGAGCTGTTTTTT. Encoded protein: CASSSLDRRDTGELFF.

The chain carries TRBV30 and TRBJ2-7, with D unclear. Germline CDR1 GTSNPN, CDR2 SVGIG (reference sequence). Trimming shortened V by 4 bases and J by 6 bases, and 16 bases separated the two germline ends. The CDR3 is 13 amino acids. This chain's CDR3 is CAWNPSRHSEQYF. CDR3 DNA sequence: TGTGCCTGGAACCCCTCTCGACATTCCGAGCAGTACTTC.

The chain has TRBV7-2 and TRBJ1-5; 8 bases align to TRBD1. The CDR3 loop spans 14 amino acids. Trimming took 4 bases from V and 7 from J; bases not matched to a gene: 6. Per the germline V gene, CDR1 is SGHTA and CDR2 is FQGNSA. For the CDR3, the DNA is TGTGCCAGCAGCTCGACAGGGGTTGGGCAGCCCCAGCATTTT. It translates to CASSSTGVGQPQHF.

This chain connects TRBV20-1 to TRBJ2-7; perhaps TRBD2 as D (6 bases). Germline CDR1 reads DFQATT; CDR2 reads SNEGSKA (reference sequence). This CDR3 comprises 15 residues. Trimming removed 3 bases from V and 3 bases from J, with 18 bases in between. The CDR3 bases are TGCAGTGCTAGTTTTTGGGAGGAGAGAATCTACGAGCAGTACTTC. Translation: CSASFWEERIYEQYF.

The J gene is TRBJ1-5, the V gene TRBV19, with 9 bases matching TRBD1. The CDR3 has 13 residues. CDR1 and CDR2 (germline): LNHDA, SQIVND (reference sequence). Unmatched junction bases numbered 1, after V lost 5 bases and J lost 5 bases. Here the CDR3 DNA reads TGTGCCAGTAGTCGACAGGGGGATCAGCCCCAGCATTTT. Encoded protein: CASSRQGDQPQHF.